These 23 T cell receptor beta chains share one sample of origin, sequenced in a study of cytotoxic CD8 clonotypes in ibrutinib-treated CLL. The data were produced by immunoSEQ multiplex PCR, yet TCRdb's version contains in-frame clones alone and is incomplete. The sample includes about 40,000 clones, about three quarters of them seen just once. The sequencing here drew on PBMCs, taken at disease progression, from a patient treated with ibrutinib. These receptors came from a human donor with chronic lymphocytic leukemia.

CDR3 DNA sequence: TGTGCCAGCAGGATCACGACAGGGGGCTGGGAAGCTTTCTTT. Translated: CASRITTGGWEAFF. The rearrangement links TRBV6-1 to TRBJ1-1, with 10 bases aligning to TRBD1. The CDR3 totals 14 residues. The J segment lost 8 bases and the V segment lost 6 bases, leaving 9 bases of the junction unmatched. Germline assignment: CDR1 MNHNS and CDR2 SASEGT.

This chain uses TRBV30 with TRBJ1-4, with 8 nucleotides matching TRBD1. In germline, CDR1 is GTSNPN, CDR2 SVGIG (reference sequence). The CDR3 covers 14 residues. V lost 2 bases, J lost 8 bases, and 7 bases stayed unmatched. The CDR3 DNA reads TGTGCCTGGAGTACGCGACAGGGGCGAGAAAAACTGTTTTTT. This codes for CAWSTRQGREKLFF. The whole variable domain, filled in from reference TRBV30 and TRBJ1-4, reads SQTIHQWPATLVQPVGSPLSLECTVEGTSNPNLYWYRQAAGRGLQLLFYSVGIGQISSEVPQNLSASRPQDRQFILSSKKLLLSDSGFYLCAWSTRQGREKLFFGSGTQLSVL.

Comment on this clone: The sample contains more than one DNA sequence encoding this CDR3. The chain links TRBV5-1 to TRBJ1-1, with unresolved D. The germline CDR1 and CDR2 sequences are SGHRS and YFSETQ. V was pared by 1 base and J by 1 base, with 5 bases between. The CDR3 runs to 13 residues. The CDR3 nucleotides read TGCGCCAGCAGCTTGCAGCGGAACACTGAAGCTTTCTTT. This codes for CASSLQRNTEAFF.

The genes are TRBV7-8 and TRBJ2-5; TRBD1 matches 9 bases. The J segment lost 4 bases and the V segment lost 5 bases, leaving 8 bases of the junction unmatched. The CDR3 has 15 residues. CDR1 is SGHVS, CDR2 FQNEAQ, per germline. The CDR3 bases are TGTGCCAGCAGCCCCGGACAGGGGAGGATAGAGACCCAGTACTTC. This gives the protein CASSPGQGRIETQYF. The complete variable domain, with remaining parts taken from reference TRBV7-8 and TRBJ2-5, reads GAGVSQSPRYKVAKRGQDVALRCDPISGHVSLFWYQQALGQGPEFLTYFQNEAQLDKSGLPSDRFFAERPEGSVSTLKIQRTQQEDSAVYLCASSPGQGRIETQYFGPGTRLLVL.

This clone has only a few counts. The V and J genes are TRBV7-9 and TRBJ1-1; no firm D call. The V gene lost 3 bases and the J gene lost 5 bases, with 10 bases spanning the gap. The CDR3 is made up of 13 amino acids. From germline, CDR1 is SEHNR and CDR2 FQNEAQ (reference sequence). Written as DNA, the CDR3 is TGTGCCAGCAGCTTCGAGGGCCGTACTGAAGCTTTCTTT. This gives the protein CASSFEGRTEAFF.

As to this clone: At one boundary the junction diverges from the germline segment, which might be a read error. This chain uses TRBV10-3 with TRBJ2-3; 9 bases line up with TRBD1. CDR3 length equals 15 residues. The germline gives CDR1 ENHRY, CDR2 SYGVKD. The CDR3 sequence: CAISDRDRVADTQYF. CDR3 in DNA: TGTGCCATCAGTGACCGGGACAGGGTGGCAGATACGCAATATTTT.

The chain links TRBV7-9 to TRBJ2-7; D uncertain. Germline V gene data show CDR1 as SEHNR and CDR2 as FQNEAQ (reference sequence). V lost 2 bases to trimming and J lost 2 bases, with 7 bases between them. There are 13 residues in the CDR3. The CDR3 spells CASSLNIPYEQYF. The CDR3 region has the DNA TGTGCCAGCAGCTTAAATATCCCCTACGAGCAGTACTTC.

This clone turned up a few times. V is TRBV19 and J is TRBJ1-2, with D unresolved. This CDR3 is 12 amino acids long. Germline V CDR1 and CDR2: LNHDA, SQIVND (reference sequence). Trimming removed 5 bases at V and 9 bases at J, with 13 bases between. This chain's CDR3 is CASSRESRSYTF. The CDR3 nucleotides are TGTGCCAGTAGTCGGGAATCGAGAAGCTACACCTTC. Full variable domain (outside the CDR3, taken from reference TRBV19 and TRBJ1-2): DGGITQSPKYLFRKEGQNVTLSCEQNLNHDAMYWYRQDPGQGLRLIYYSQIVNDFQKGDIAEGYSVSREKKESFPLTVTSAQKNPTAFYLCASSRESRSYTFGSGTRLTVV.

V gene TRBV29-1 combines with J gene TRBJ2-5; the D is unclear. The CDR3 has 12 amino acids. V lost 4 bases and J lost 9, with 15 bases in between. Germline V gene sequence: CDR1 SQVTM, CDR2 ANQGSEA. DNA of the CDR3: TGCAGCGTTGGTCAAGGAGCCCAGGCCCAGTACTTC. Encoded protein: CSVGQGAQAQYF.

The chain combines TRBV28 with TRBJ2-7; TRBD2 agrees at 11 bases. This CDR3 has 15 amino acids. CDR1 and CDR2 from the germline V gene are MDHEN and SYDVKM. Trimming took 4 bases from V and 2 from J; bases not matched to a gene: 4. CDR3 loop: CASSSPGLAAYEQYF. CDR3 in DNA: TGTGCCAGCAGTTCACCGGGACTAGCGGCCTACGAGCAGTACTTC.

A word on this clone: In the same sample, other DNA sequences code for this CDR3. The rearrangement links TRBV7-2 to TRBJ2-1, with a tentative D call TRBD2 (5 bases). The CDR3 extends over 13 amino acids. Deletions cut 3 bases from V and 5 bases from J, with 8 bases between. Germline V gene sequence: CDR1 SGHTA, CDR2 FQGNSA. CDR3 bases: TGTGCCAGCAGCTTGTCGGGAAACAATGAGCAGTTCTTC. This translates into CASSLSGNNEQFF.

On this clone: An end of the junction differs from the germline gene, which may be a read error. The chain recombines TRBV7-7 with TRBJ2-1; 14 bases are a match to TRBD2. Germline V CDR1 and CDR2: SSHAT, FNYEAQ (reference sequence). The CDR3 covers 16 residues. CDR3 region: CASSLTTSGGASEQFF. The CDR3 region has the DNA TGTGCTAGCAGCTTAACGACTAGCGGGGGGGCCAGTGAGCAGTTCTTC.

The rearrangement uses TRBV5-1 and TRBJ2-7; a possible D gene is TRBD2 (5 bases). The CDR3 spans 15 residues. Per germline, CDR1 SGHRS and CDR2 YFSETQ. Trimming left V 1 base short and J 3 bases short, with 14 bases between. DNA of the CDR3: TGCGCCAGCAGCTTGCTGTACGGGGAGAACTACGAGCAGTACTTC. Translation: CASSLLYGENYEQYF.

Worth noting for this clone: An end of the junction differs from the germline gene, which may be a read error. The chain joins TRBV7-7 to TRBJ2-1, with TRBD1 as a possible D gene (6 bases). The CDR3 runs to 13 residues. Germline V gene sequence: CDR1 SSHAT, CDR2 FNYEAQ (reference sequence). The CDR3 bases are TGTGCTAGCAGCACTCAACAGGGCGATGAGCAGTTCTTC. It yields the protein CASSTQQGDEQFF. Full variable domain (rest looked up from reference TRBV7-7 and TRBJ2-1): GAGVSQSPRYKVTKRGQDVTLRCDPISSHATLYWYQQALGQGPEFLTYFNYEAQPDKSGLPSDRFSAERPEGSISTLTIQRTEQRDSAMYRCASSTQQGDEQFFGPGTRLTVL.

This clone was recorded once. This chain connects TRBV30 to TRBJ2-1, with TRBD2 matching 9 bases. V shed 4 bases and J 4 bases; nucleotides not matched to a gene: 8. Looked up from germline, CDR1 is GTSNPN and CDR2 is SVGIG (reference sequence). The CDR3 totals 15 residues. The CDR3: CAWTPLAGGYNEQFF. CDR3 DNA sequence: TGTGCCTGGACCCCCCTGGCGGGGGGGTACAATGAGCAGTTCTTC.

The chain carries TRBV29-1 and TRBJ2-1; D unresolved. V lost 8 bases and J 9 bases, leaving 14 bases between the germline ends. The CDR3 runs to 11 residues. Per germline, CDR1 SQVTM and CDR2 ANQGSEA. CDR3 bases: TGCAGCCCCTTGCACTTGGGTGAGCAGTTCTTC. Its protein is CSPLHLGEQFF.

The chain employs TRBV25-1 and TRBJ1-6, with D possibly TRBD1 on 6 matching bases. The V gene lost 3 bases and the J gene lost 0 bases, with 15 bases spanning the gap. CDR3 size: 18 residues. Germline lookup yields CDR1 MGHDK and CDR2 SYGVNS. The CDR3 DNA sequence: TGTGCCAGCAGTGACCAACAGGGAATTGGCTCCTATAATTCACCCCTCCACTTT. Its translation: CASSDQQGIGSYNSPLHF.

The J gene is TRBJ2-2, the V gene TRBV5-4; 7 positions match TRBD2. The CDR3 contains 16 residues. Germline V lookup: CDR1 SGHNT, CDR2 YYREEE (reference sequence). Unmatched junction bases numbered 10, after V lost 3 bases and J lost 5 bases. Here the CDR3 DNA reads TGTGCCAGCAGCTCTCGGGGAGGGATTGGGACCGGGGAGCTGTTTTTT. This gives the protein CASSSRGGIGTGELFF.

This clone was picked up a small number of times. The chain employs TRBV9 and TRBJ2-7, with no clear D. Trimming left V 4 bases short and J 6 bases short, with 23 bases between. The germline CDR1 and CDR2 sequences are SGDLS and YYNGEE. The CDR3 consists of 16 residues. The CDR3 DNA is TGTGCCAGCAGCCCTGGTAGGGTGTCTAATAGGTGCGAGCAGTACTTC. It is translated as CASSPGRVSNRCEQYF.

The rearrangement uses TRBV27 and TRBJ2-7; D is possibly TRBD1 (6 bases). Looked up from germline, CDR1 is MNHEY and CDR2 is SMNVEV (reference sequence). CDR3 length: 14 amino acids. V shed 7 bases and J shed 2 bases, with 15 bases lying between them. Here the CDR3 DNA reads TGTGCCAGCAAGGTTGGGGGCTACCCCTACGAGCAGTACTTC. Translating gives CASKVGGYPYEQYF.

The chain combines TRBV7-8 with TRBJ2-7, with D possibly matching TRBD1 (6 bases). V was trimmed by 1 base and J by 7 bases, leaving 17 bases between them. CDR3 size: 15 residues. Germline V gene data show CDR1 as SGHVS and CDR2 as FQNEAQ. The CDR3 DNA reads as TGTGCCAGCAGCTTAGATCGGACAGCCCTCGGGGAGCAGTACTTC. Translated, it gives CASSLDRTALGEQYF.

The chain combines TRBV5-6 with TRBJ2-3, with 8 bases aligning to TRBD1. Germline V CDR1 and CDR2: SGHDT, YYEEEE. This CDR3 contains 17 residues. After removal of 3 bases from V and 6 bases from J, the junction contained 15 bases not matched to a gene. CDR3 loop: CASSSGQGWMQMDTQYF. The CDR3 DNA reads TGTGCCAGCAGCTCCGGACAGGGTTGGATGCAGATGGATACGCAGTATTTT.

This chain links TRBV5-1 with TRBJ2-7; D gene uncertain. Germline V gene lookup returns CDR1 SGHRS and CDR2 YFSETQ. V lost 4 bases to trimming and J lost 2 bases, with 13 bases between them. This CDR3 region has 14 residues. CDR3 bases: TGCGCCAGCAGCAGCCGCGACGGACCCTACGAGCAGTACTTC. Translated, it gives CASSSRDGPYEQYF.